These 25 T cell receptor beta chains were all obtained from the same sample, sequenced in a study of blood T cell repertoires in COVID-19 (dated by TCRdb to 2020 to 2021). The library was made by the immunoSEQ multiplex PCR assay. TCRdb retrieved this table from immuneACCESS and kept in-frame rearrangements only. Not all clones are present; in checked studies, unresolved V genes account for under half, and no reason is known for the remainder. The sample table records hundreds of thousands of clones; about 90% of these occur just once. Around 2.1% of the sample lies in the top ten. The sample consisted of peripheral blood. These receptors were taken from a woman aged 25-40 years who had recovered from COVID-19.

The chain joins TRBV7-2 to TRBJ1-1; 9 bases are shared with TRBD1. Germline CDR1 reads SGHTA; CDR2 reads FQGNSA. CDR3 size: 15 residues. J gave up 6 bases and V 5 bases, and 10 bases lay outside the gene matches. Here the CDR3 DNA reads TGTGCCAGCAGCCCGAGACAGGGGGTGGTGCCTGAAGCTTTCTTT. Its translation is CASSPRQGVVPEAFF. Filled out from reference TRBV7-2 and TRBJ1-1, the complete variable domain reads GAGVSQSPSNKVTEKGKDVELRCDPISGHTALYWYRQSLGQGLEFLIYFQGNSAPDKSGLPSDRFSAERTGGSVSTLTIQRTQQEDSAVYLCASSPRQGVVPEAFFGQGTRLTVV.

In the case of this clone: Other DNA sequences from this sample encode an identical CDR3 as well. V gene TRBV5-1 combines with J gene TRBJ1-1; the match to TRBD1 covers 7 bases. This CDR3 region has 14 residues. The germline CDR1 and CDR2 sequences are SGHRS and YFSETQ. V shed 4 bases and J 1 base; nucleotides not matched to a gene: 4. The CDR3 sequence is CASSLGQKNTEAFF. The DNA of the CDR3 is TGCGCCAGCAGCCTGGGACAGAAGAACACTGAAGCTTTCTTT.

This clone occurred once. The gene calls are TRBV20-1 and TRBJ1-4; 7 bases are a match to TRBD1. CDR1 DFQATT and CDR2 SNEGSKA come from the germline V gene (reference sequence). V lost 3 bases to trimming and J lost 4 bases; unmatched junction nucleotides: 5. CDR3 length: 14 amino acids. CDR3 in amino acids: CSASRDSLNEKLFF. Written as DNA, the CDR3 is TGCAGTGCTAGTAGGGACAGCCTTAATGAAAAACTGTTTTTT.

This rearrangement joins TRBV6-5 to TRBJ2-1, with 9 bases lining up with TRBD1. The V segment lost 9 bases and the J segment 8 bases; nucleotides outside the gene matches: 8. This CDR3 is built from 13 residues. Germline CDR1 and CDR2: MNHEY and SVGAGI. The CDR3 region is CASTRDRDYEQFF. The CDR3, as DNA: TGTGCCAGTACCCGGGACAGGGACTATGAGCAGTTCTTC.

The J gene is TRBJ1-2, the V gene TRBV11-2; D is unresolved. The germline V and J ends were trimmed by 5 bases and 1 base, with 11 bases remaining between them. CDR1 and CDR2 from the germline V gene are SGHAT and FQNNGV. The CDR3 loop spans 14 amino acids. This chain's CDR3 is CASSPNPYNYGYTF. The DNA of the CDR3 is TGTGCCAGCAGCCCTAATCCTTATAACTATGGCTACACCTTC.

The table lists this clone with a count of one. The chain joins TRBV24-1 to TRBJ2-3; TRBD2 is a possible D gene (5 bases). CDR1 is KGHDR, CDR2 SFDVKD, per germline. V was pared by 1 base and J by 1 base, with 8 bases between. This CDR3 has 15 amino acids. CDR3 sequence reads: CATSDFDSGTDTQYF. CDR3 DNA: TGTGCCACCAGTGATTTTGATAGCGGCACAGATACGCAGTATTTT.

The V gene is TRBV2, the J gene TRBJ2-1; a possible D gene is TRBD2 (6 bases). V gave up 4 bases and J gave up 5 bases, with 12 bases separating them. Germline CDR1 is SNHLY and CDR2 is FYNNEI. The CDR3 is 14 residues long. The CDR3 sequence: CASSVGRGNNEQFF. As DNA, the CDR3 is TGTGCCAGCAGTGTCGGGCGGGGAAACAATGAGCAGTTCTTC.

As regards this clone: Other DNA sequences within the sample encode an identical CDR3. The rearrangement joins TRBV28 to TRBJ1-2; 10 bases line up with TRBD1. V was pared by 6 bases and J by 8 bases, with 12 bases of the junction left unmatched. The CDR3 length is 15 residues. From germline, CDR1 is MDHEN and CDR2 SYDVKM. The CDR3 protein is CASSLGDRGSRGYTF. The CDR3, as DNA: TGTGCCAGCAGCCTGGGGGACAGGGGATCGCGGGGCTACACCTTC.

The V gene is TRBV4-2, the J gene TRBJ2-3; D is perhaps TRBD2 (7 bases). The CDR3 spans 16 residues. Trimming removed 1 base at V and 2 bases at J, with 13 bases between. Per germline, CDR1 LGHNA and CDR2 YNFKEQ. CDR3 region: CASSQGPRGPTDTQYF. CDR3 nucleotide sequence: TGTGCCAGCAGCCAAGGTCCGCGGGGGCCCACAGATACGCAGTATTTT.

The chain uses TRBV4-2 and TRBJ2-1; TRBD1 aligns across 8 bases. The germline V gene has CDR1 LGHNA and CDR2 YNFKEQ. The CDR3 sequence is 14 residues long. Unmatched junction bases numbered 2, after V lost 4 bases and J lost 3 bases. CDR3 DNA: TGTGCCAGCAGCCGACAGGGGCTCTACAATGAGCAGTTCTTC. Protein product: CASSRQGLYNEQFF.

The chain employs TRBV6-5 and TRBJ1-3; D possibly corresponds to TRBD1 (5 bases). CDR3 length equals 14 residues. With 3 bases removed from V and 0 bases from J, the gap between germline ends came to 6 bases. CDR1 is MNHEY, CDR2 SVGAGI, per germline. The DNA of the CDR3 is TGTGCCAGCAGTTATGACAGCTCTGGAAACACCATATATTTT. Protein product: CASSYDSSGNTIYF.

This clone has just a few counts. The chain links TRBV30 to TRBJ1-6, with a possible D match to TRBD1 (6 bases). Germline assignment: CDR1 GTSNPN and CDR2 SVGIG (reference sequence). The CDR3 is 15 amino acids. Trimming took 0 bases from V and 5 from J, leaving 11 bases between them. The CDR3 loop is CAWSVPGQNNSPLHF. The DNA for the CDR3 is TGTGCCTGGAGTGTACCCGGACAGAATAATTCACCCCTCCACTTT.

There are a few counts of this clone. The chain carries TRBV25-1 and TRBJ1-5, with 7 bases that match TRBD1. CDR1 is MGHDK, CDR2 SYGVNS, per germline. This CDR3 has 14 amino acids. J lost 7 bases, V lost 3 bases, and 6 bases had no gene match. Written as DNA, the CDR3 is TGTGCCAGCAGTGAGTCTGAAGGGGGCCAGCCCCAGCATTTT. Translated: CASSESEGGQPQHF.

The chain's CDR3 is CASSPSDGRELFF. In DNA, the CDR3 is TGTGCCAGCTCACCGTCTGATGGCCGGGAGCTGTTTTTT. The chain has TRBV18 and TRBJ2-2; D not resolved. Germline-derived CDR1 and CDR2 are KGHSH and LQKENI. The CDR3 has 13 amino acids. Between the trimmed V and J ends, which lost 3 bases and 9 bases, there was a span of 11 bases.

This clone was seen a few times. The V gene is TRBV4-2, the J gene TRBJ2-7; no firm D call. Germline V gene sequence: CDR1 LGHNA, CDR2 YNFKEQ. Trimming took 4 bases from V and 0 from J, leaving 13 bases between them. The CDR3 has 15 residues. CDR3: CASSPSAGSSYEQYF. The CDR3 DNA reads TGTGCCAGCAGCCCATCGGCAGGCAGCTCCTACGAGCAGTACTTC.

This rearrangement joins TRBV2 to TRBJ1-1; TRBD1 matches 7 bases. The CDR3 length is 14 residues. V gave up 6 bases and J gave up 5 bases; unmatched junction bases: 9. CDR1 is SNHLY and CDR2 is FYNNEI in the germline V gene. CDR3 in amino acids: CASREQGRGTEAFF. CDR3 in DNA: TGTGCCAGCAGGGAACAGGGGAGGGGAACTGAAGCTTTCTTT.

The chain has TRBV27 and TRBJ2-3; 12 bases are shared with TRBD2. The V segment lost 4 bases and the J segment 4 bases; nucleotides outside the gene matches: 6. Germline-derived CDR1 and CDR2 are MNHEY and SMNVEV (reference sequence). The CDR3 extends over 16 amino acids. The chain's CDR3 is CASSWTSGTPADTQYF. In nucleotides, the CDR3 is TGTGCCAGCAGTTGGACTAGCGGGACACCGGCAGATACGCAGTATTTT.

The chain couples TRBV5-5 to TRBJ1-1, with D possibly being TRBD1 (5 bases). From germline, CDR1 is SGHKS and CDR2 YYEKEE (reference sequence). CDR3 length equals 15 residues. The V end lost 0 bases, the J end lost 0 bases, and 9 bases lay between the germline ends. The CDR3 DNA follows: TGTGCCAGCAGCTTGGACGGGGGAATGAACACTGAAGCTTTCTTT. This encodes CASSLDGGMNTEAFF.

CDR3 bases: TGTGCCAGCAGCCAAGAAACAACAAGCAATCAGCCCCAGCATTTT. Its translation is CASSQETTSNQPQHF. This chain joins TRBV3-1 (or the pseudogene TRBV3-2) and TRBJ1-5; D unclear. Germline V gives CDR1 LGHDT, CDR2 YNNKEL (reference sequence). The V end was cut by 0 bases, the J end by 1 base, with 7 bases between. The CDR3 covers 15 residues.

The V call is TRBV7-8, the J call TRBJ2-3; perhaps TRBD2 as D (7 bases). V dropped 2 bases and J dropped 4 bases, with 16 bases sitting between them. From germline, CDR1 is SGHVS and CDR2 FQNEAQ. There are 16 residues in the CDR3. The CDR3: CASSLSTGRGADTQYF. The CDR3 DNA reads as TGTGCCAGCAGCTTAAGCACAGGGAGGGGTGCAGATACGCAGTATTTT.

V and J are TRBV5-4 and TRBJ2-2; TRBD2 is a possible D gene (5 bases). The V gene lost 2 bases and the J gene lost 7 bases, with 6 bases spanning the gap. The CDR3 length is 12 residues. CDR1 and CDR2 from the germline V gene are SGHNT and YYREEE (reference sequence). The CDR3 DNA follows: TGTGCCAGCAGCTTCGGGGACGGGGAGCTGTTTTTT. It encodes CASSFGDGELFF.

The chain couples TRBV2 to TRBJ2-7; 7 nucleotides agree with TRBD1. The germline gives CDR1 SNHLY, CDR2 FYNNEI. The CDR3 covers 15 residues. The junction had 7 bases not matched to a gene; V was cut back by 2 bases and J by 3 bases. The CDR3 DNA is TGTGCCAGCAGTGAAAATCGGGACAGACGCTACGAGCAGTACTTC. This gives the protein CASSENRDRRYEQYF.

Only one count was recorded for this clone. The V and J genes are TRBV7-6 and TRBJ2-3; 10 positions match TRBD2. CDR3 length: 18 residues. With 2 bases clipped from V and 2 bases from J, the junction kept 10 bases outside the gene matches. Germline values: CDR1 SGHVS, CDR2 FNYEAQ. The CDR3 DNA sequence: TGTGCCAGCAGCTTACACCACCTAGCGGGAGCGGCCACAGATACGCAGTATTTT. This encodes CASSLHHLAGAATDTQYF.

The chain joins TRBV19 to TRBJ2-1; 8 bases align to TRBD1. The germline V gene encodes CDR1 LNHDA and CDR2 SQIVND (reference sequence). J was trimmed by 1 base and V by 2 bases; bases with no gene match: 7. The CDR3 has 17 amino acids. The CDR3 DNA reads as TGTGCCAGTAGTATAACCGGACAGGGAAGGTCCTACAATGAGCAGTTCTTC. Its translation: CASSITGQGRSYNEQFF. Combining the CDR3 with reference TRBV19 and TRBJ2-1 gives the whole variable domain DGGITQSPKYLFRKEGQNVTLSCEQNLNHDAMYWYRQDPGQGLRLIYYSQIVNDFQKGDIAEGYSVSREKKESFPLTVTSAQKNPTAFYLCASSITGQGRSYNEQFFGPGTRLTVL.

The chain has TRBV4-1 and TRBJ1-2; D gene uncertain. The CDR3 is 15 amino acids. The V and J ends lost 4 bases and 0 bases respectively, with 12 bases between them. CDR1 is MGHRA, CDR2 YSYEKL, per germline. The CDR3, as DNA: TGCGCCAGCAGCCTACGGACCGGGGCTAACTATGGCTACACCTTC. Translated: CASSLRTGANYGYTF.